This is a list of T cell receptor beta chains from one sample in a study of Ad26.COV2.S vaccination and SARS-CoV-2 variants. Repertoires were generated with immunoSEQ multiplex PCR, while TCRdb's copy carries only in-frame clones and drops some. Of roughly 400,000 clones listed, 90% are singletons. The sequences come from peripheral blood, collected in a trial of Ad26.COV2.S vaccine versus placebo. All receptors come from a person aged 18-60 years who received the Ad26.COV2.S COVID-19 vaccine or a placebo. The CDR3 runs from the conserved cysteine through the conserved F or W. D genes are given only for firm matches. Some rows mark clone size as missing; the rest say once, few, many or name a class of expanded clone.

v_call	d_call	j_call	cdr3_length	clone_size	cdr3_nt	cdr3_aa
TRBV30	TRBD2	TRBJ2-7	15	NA	TGTGCCTGGAGTATGAGCGGGACCCTTTTGCGGGAGCAGTACTTC	CAWSMSGTLLREQYF
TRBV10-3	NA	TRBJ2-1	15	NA	TGTGCCATCAGTTCCCGGGAGCCCTCCTACAATGAGCAGTTCTTC	CAISSREPSYNEQFF
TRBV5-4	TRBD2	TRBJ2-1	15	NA	TGTGCCAGCAGCTTTGGCGGGAGGGCCATTAATGAGCAGTTCTTC	CASSFGGRAINEQFF
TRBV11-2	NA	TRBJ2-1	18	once	TGTGCCAGCAGCTTATTCCCCAAGTCGGGGGCGGCGTACAATGAGCAGTTCTTC	CASSLFPKSGAAYNEQFF
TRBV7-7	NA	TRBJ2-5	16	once	TGTGCTAGCAGCTTATCACAGGGCTCCCATCAAGAGACCCAGTACTTC	CASSLSQGSHQETQYF
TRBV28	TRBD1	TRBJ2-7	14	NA	TGTGCCAGCACCTCAGGGGGACCTTCCTACGAGCAGTACTTC	CASTSGGPSYEQYF
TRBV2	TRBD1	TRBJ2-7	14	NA	TGTGCCAGCAGCTCGGACAGGGGGATATACGAGCAGTACTTC	CASSSDRGIYEQYF
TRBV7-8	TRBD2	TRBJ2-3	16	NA	TGTGCCAGCAGAGATCGGACTAGCGGCCTCACAGATACGCAGTATTTT	CASRDRTSGLTDTQYF
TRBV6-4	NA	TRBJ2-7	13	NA	TGTGCCAGCAGTGAAAGGGCCATGGGAGAGCAGTACTTC	CASSERAMGEQYF
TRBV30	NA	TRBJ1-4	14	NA	TGTGCCTTTGATCGGGACTCTCAAAATGAAAAACTGTTTTTT	CAFDRDSQNEKLFF
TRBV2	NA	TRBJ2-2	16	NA	TGTGCCAGCAGTACTGCCGTGACCGCGAACACCGGGGAGCTGTTTTTT	CASSTAVTANTGELFF
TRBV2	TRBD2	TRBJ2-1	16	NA	TGTGCCAGCCCTAAGGGGGGGACTAGCGGCCCCAGCGAGCAGTTCTTC	CASPKGGTSGPSEQFF
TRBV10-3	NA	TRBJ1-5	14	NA	TGTGCCATTTACACAGGCGCGGGCAATCAGCCCCAGCATTTT	CAIYTGAGNQPQHF
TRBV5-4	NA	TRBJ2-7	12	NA	TGTGCCAGCAGCACAACGACCTACGAGCAGTACTTC	CASSTTTYEQYF
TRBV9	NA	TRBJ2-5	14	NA	TGTGCCAGCAGCGTGGGGGACCCCGCGGAGACCCAGTACTTC	CASSVGDPAETQYF
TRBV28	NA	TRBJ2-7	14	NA	TGTGCCAGCAGTTTACTGGGATCTCATAGGGAGCAGTACTTC	CASSLLGSHREQYF
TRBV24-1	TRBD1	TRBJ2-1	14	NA	TGTGCCACCAGTGGGGACAGGGGATACAATGAGCAGTTCTTC	CATSGDRGYNEQFF
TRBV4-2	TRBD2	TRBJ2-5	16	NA	TGTGCCAGCAGTCAGGAGCGGGGCTGGGGAGGAGAGACCCAGTACTTC	CASSQERGWGGETQYF
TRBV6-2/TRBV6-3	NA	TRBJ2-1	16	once	TGTGCCAGCAGTGCCCTCCGGGTTAGCTCCTACAATGAGCAGTTCTTC	CASSALRVSSYNEQFF
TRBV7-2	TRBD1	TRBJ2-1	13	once	TGTGCCAGCAGCTTAGAGGGGGCACGTGAGCAGTTCTTC	CASSLEGAREQFF
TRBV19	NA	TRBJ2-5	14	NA	TGTGCCAGTAGTAAAAGGGACGGAGAAGAGACCCAGTACTTC	CASSKRDGEETQYF
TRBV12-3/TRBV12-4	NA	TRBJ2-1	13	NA	TGTGCCAGCAGTTTAGCGCGGGTTTATGAGCAGTTCTTC	CASSLARVYEQFF
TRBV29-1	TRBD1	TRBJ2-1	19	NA	TGCAGCGCCCTGCAGGCCACCAGGGGGCTCCTAAACTCCTACAATGAGCAGTTCTTC	CSALQATRGLLNSYNEQFF
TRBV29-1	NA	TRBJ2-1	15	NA	TGCAGCGTTGACGGTGGGAGTATTGCCTACAATGAGCAGTTCTTC	CSVDGGSIAYNEQFF
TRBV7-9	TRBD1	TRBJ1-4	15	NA	TGTGCCAGCAGGTCCCGGACAGGGGAAAATGAAAAACTGTTTTTT	CASRSRTGENEKLFF
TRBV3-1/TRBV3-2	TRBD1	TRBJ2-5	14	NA	TGTGCCAGCAGCGCTCAGGGGGTGGAAGAGACCCAGTACTTC	CASSAQGVEETQYF
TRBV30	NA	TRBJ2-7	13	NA	TGTGCCTGGAGTGCAGGGGGGTCCTACGAGCAGTACTTC	CAWSAGGSYEQYF
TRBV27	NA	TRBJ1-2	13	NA	TGTGCCAGCAGTCCCCCAGGCTATGGAGGCTACACCTTC	CASSPPGYGGYTF
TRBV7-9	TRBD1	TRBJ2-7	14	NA	TGTGCCAGCAGCTCCAGACAGGGGGCTTACGAGCAGTACTTC	CASSSRQGAYEQYF
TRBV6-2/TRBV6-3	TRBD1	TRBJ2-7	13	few	TGTGCCAGCAGTTCGGACAGGGCCTACGAGCAGTACTTC	CASSSDRAYEQYF
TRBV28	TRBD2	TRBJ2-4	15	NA	TGTGCCAGCAGTTTAAGTGGACTAGCTTTAAACATTCAGTACTTC	CASSLSGLALNIQYF
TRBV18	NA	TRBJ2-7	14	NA	TGTGCCAGCTCACTATCCGGGACGAGCTACGAGCAGTACTTC	CASSLSGTSYEQYF
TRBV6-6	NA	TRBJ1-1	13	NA	TGTGCCAGCAGTTACTCGGACGGCCGTGAAGCTTTCTTT	CASSYSDGREAFF
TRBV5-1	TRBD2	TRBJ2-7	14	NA	TGCGCCAGCAGCTGGGCGGGAGAGACCTACGAGCAGTACTTC	CASSWAGETYEQYF
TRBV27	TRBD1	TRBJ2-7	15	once	TGTGCCAGCAGTTCCGGGACAGGGGTCGGCTACGAGCAGTACTTC	CASSSGTGVGYEQYF
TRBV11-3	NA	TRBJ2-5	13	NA	TGTGCCAGCAGTCCTGACAGAGGCGAGACCCAGTACTTC	CASSPDRGETQYF
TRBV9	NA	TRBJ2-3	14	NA	TGTGCCAGCAGCGTAGAACGGGGAGAAGATACGCAGTATTTT	CASSVERGEDTQYF
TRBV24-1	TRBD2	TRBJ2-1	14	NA	TGTGCCACCAGTGGACTAGCGGGAGTTGGTGAGCAGTTCTTC	CATSGLAGVGEQFF
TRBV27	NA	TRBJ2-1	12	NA	TGTGCCAGCCTTAGCTCGTGGAATGAGCAGTTCTTC	CASLSSWNEQFF
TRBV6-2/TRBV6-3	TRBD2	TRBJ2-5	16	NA	TGTGCCAGCAGCCCTCAAGCGGGAGCCCCTGGGGAGACCCAGTACTTC	CASSPQAGAPGETQYF
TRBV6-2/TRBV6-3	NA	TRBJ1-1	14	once	TGTGCCAGCAGTTACGGGGAGGGATACACTGAAGCTTTCTTT	CASSYGEGYTEAFF
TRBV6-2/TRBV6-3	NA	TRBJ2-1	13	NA	TGTGCCAGCAGTTTCTGGCAGATAAATGAGCAGTTCTTC	CASSFWQINEQFF
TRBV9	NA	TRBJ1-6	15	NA	TGTGCCAGCAGCGGCCGGGACACATATAATTCACCCCTCCACTTT	CASSGRDTYNSPLHF
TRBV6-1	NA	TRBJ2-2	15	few	TGTGCCAGCAGTGAAATGGGATTAGCCGCCGGGGAGCTGTTTTTT	CASSEMGLAAGELFF
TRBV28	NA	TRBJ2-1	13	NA	TGTGCCAGCAGTCTAGGGAACAGCAATGAGCAGTTCTTC	CASSLGNSNEQFF